This entry describes one TCR beta chain. Its specificity is unknown. The data derive from a study of cytomegalovirus exposure and HLA in healthy donors. Overall study results and limits: In the analysis, some V segments, TRBV6-2 and TRBV6-3 included, were excluded as indistinguishable.

The PCR used 60 Vbeta and 13 Jbeta primers. Using immunoSEQ multiplex PCR, the repertoire was profiled, and TCRdb retains in-frame clones only, with some absent. Among some 120,000 clones listed, about 70% were seen once. The J segment lost 0 bases and the V segment lost 5 bases, leaving 1 base of the junction unmatched. This CDR3 is built from 15 residues. CDR1 and CDR2 (germline): MGHDK, SYGVNS. The sequence was collected from a woman aged 40 to 55 in good health and CMV-seropositive. This chain uses TRBV25-1 with TRBJ2-2, with 9 bases identical to TRBD1. Material: PBMCs. The CDR3 bases are TGTGCCAGCAGTAGACAGGGGGCGAACACCGGGGAGCTGTTTTTT. Translated: CASSRQGANTGELFF. The full variable domain, with the rest looked up from reference TRBV25-1 and TRBJ2-2, is EADIYQTPRYLVIGTGKKITLECSQTMGHDKMYWYQQDPGMELHLIHYSYGVNSTEKGDLSSESTVSRIRTEHFPLTLESARPSHTSQYLCASSRQGANTGELFFGEGSRLTVL.